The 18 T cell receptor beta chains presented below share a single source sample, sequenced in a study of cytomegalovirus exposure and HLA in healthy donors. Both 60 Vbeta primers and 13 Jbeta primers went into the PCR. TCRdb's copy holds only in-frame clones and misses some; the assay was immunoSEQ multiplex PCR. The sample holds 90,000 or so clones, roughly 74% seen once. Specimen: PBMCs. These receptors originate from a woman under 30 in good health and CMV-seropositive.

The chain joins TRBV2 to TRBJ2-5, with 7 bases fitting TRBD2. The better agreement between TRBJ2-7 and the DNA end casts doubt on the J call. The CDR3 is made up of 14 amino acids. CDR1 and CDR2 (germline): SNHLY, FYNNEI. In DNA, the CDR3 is TGTGCCAGCAGATCTAGCGGACTTACCTACGAGCAGTACTTC. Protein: CASRSSGLTYEQYF.

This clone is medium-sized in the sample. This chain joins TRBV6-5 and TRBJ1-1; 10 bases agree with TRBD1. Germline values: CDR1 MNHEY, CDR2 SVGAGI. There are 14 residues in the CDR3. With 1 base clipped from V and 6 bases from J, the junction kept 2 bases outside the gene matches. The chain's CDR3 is CASSYWDRGSEAFF. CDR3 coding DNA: TGTGCCAGCAGTTACTGGGACAGGGGCTCTGAAGCTTTCTTT.

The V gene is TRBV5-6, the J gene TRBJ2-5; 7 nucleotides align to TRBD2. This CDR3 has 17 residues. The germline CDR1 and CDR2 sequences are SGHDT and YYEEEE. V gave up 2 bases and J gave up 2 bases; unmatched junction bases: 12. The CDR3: CASSLPGRGIGQETQYF. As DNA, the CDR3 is TGTGCCAGCAGCTTACCGGGGCGGGGGATAGGGCAAGAGACCCAGTACTTC.

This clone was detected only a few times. CDR3 region: CASSLARRREETQYF. In DNA, the CDR3 is TGTGCCAGCAGCTTGGCCAGACGCCGGGAAGAGACCCAGTACTTC. This sequence joins TRBV5-6 and TRBJ2-5; D is unresolved. Trimming removed 0 bases from V and 3 bases from J, with 12 bases in between. This CDR3 has 15 residues. Germline loops: CDR1 SGHDT, CDR2 YYEEEE.

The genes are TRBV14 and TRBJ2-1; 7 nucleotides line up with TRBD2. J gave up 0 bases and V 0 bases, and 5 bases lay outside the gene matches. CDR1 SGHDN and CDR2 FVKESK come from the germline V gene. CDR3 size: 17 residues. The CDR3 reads CASSQDRGRGSYNEQFF. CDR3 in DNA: TGTGCCAGCAGCCAAGACCGGGGGAGGGGCTCCTACAATGAGCAGTTCTTC.

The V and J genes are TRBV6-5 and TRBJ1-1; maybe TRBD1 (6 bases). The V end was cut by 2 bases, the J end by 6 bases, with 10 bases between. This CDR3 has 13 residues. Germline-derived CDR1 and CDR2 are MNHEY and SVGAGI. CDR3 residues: CASSYPDRSEAFF. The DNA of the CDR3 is TGTGCCAGCAGTTACCCCGACAGGTCTGAAGCTTTCTTT.

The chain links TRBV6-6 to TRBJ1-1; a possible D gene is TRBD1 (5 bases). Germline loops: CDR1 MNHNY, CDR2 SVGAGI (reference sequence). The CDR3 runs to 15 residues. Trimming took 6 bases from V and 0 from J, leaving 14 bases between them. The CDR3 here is CASSLKGLMNTEAFF. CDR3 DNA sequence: TGTGCCAGCAGCCTAAAGGGACTAATGAACACTGAAGCTTTCTTT.

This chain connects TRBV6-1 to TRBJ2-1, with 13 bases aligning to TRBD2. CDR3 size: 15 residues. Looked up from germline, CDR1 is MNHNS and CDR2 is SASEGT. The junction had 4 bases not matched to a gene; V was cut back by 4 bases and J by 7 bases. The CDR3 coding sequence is TGTGCCAGCAGTGGGACTAGCGGGAGCATTAATGAGCAGTTCTTC. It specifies CASSGTSGSINEQFF.

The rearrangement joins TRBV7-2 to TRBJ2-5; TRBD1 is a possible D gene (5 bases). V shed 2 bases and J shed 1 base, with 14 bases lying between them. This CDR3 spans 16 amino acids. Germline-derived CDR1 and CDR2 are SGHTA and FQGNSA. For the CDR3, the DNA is TGTGCCAGCAGCTTATCCGGACATGGGATCCAAGAGACCCAGTACTTC. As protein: CASSLSGHGIQETQYF.

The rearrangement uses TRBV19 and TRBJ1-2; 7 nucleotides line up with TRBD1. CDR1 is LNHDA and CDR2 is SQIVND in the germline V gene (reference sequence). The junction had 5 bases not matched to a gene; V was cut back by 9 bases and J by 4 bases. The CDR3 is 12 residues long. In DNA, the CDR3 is TGTGCCAGCAGGGACAGAGTCTATGGCTACACCTTC. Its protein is CASRDRVYGYTF.

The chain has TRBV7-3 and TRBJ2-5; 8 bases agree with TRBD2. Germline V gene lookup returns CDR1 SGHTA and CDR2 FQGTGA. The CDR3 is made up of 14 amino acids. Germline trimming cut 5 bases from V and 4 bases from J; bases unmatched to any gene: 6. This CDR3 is CASSPSRGGETQYF. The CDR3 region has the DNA TGTGCCAGCAGCCCCTCCCGGGGGGGAGAGACCCAGTACTTC.

In nucleotides, the CDR3 is TGTGCCAGCAGCTTAGAGCGCAGGGGGCTCAATCAGCCCCAGCATTTT. The encoded protein is CASSLERRGLNQPQHF. This chain connects TRBV7-2 to TRBJ1-5; TRBD1 matches 8 bases. The trim removed 1 base at V and 3 bases at J, leaving 5 bases unmatched. Germline V gives CDR1 SGHTA, CDR2 FQGNSA. This CDR3 is 16 amino acids long. Looking up the rest from reference TRBV7-2 and TRBJ1-5 gives the full variable domain: GAGVSQSPSNKVTEKGKDVELRCDPISGHTALYWYRQSLGQGLEFLIYFQGNSAPDKSGLPSDRFSAERTGGSVSTLTIQRTQQEDSAVYLCASSLERRGLNQPQHFGDGTRLSIL.

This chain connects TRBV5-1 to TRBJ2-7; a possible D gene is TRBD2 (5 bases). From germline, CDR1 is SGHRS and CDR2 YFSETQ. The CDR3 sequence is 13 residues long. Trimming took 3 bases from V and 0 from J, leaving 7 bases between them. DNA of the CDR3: TGCGCCAGCAGCTCCCTAGCCTCCTACGAGCAGTACTTC. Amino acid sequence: CASSSLASYEQYF. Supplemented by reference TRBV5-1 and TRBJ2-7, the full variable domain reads KAGVTQTPRYLIKTRGQQVTLSCSPISGHRSVSWYQQTPGQGLQFLFEYFSETQRNKGNFPGRFSGRQFSNSRSEMNVSTLELGDSALYLCASSSLASYEQYFGPGTRLTVT.

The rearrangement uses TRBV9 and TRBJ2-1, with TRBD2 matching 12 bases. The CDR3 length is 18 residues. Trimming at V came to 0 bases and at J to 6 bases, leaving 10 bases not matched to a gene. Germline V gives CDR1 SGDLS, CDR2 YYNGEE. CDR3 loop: CASSVALAGGPASNEQFF. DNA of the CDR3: TGTGCCAGCAGCGTAGCTCTAGCGGGAGGGCCGGCCTCCAATGAGCAGTTCTTC.

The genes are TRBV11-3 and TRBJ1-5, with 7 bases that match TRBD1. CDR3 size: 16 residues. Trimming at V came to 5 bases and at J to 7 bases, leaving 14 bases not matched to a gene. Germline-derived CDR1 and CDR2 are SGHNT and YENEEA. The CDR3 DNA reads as TGTGCCAGCAGCGTCCAGGGGGTTCGGGCCAAACAGCCCCAGCATTTT. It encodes CASSVQGVRAKQPQHF.

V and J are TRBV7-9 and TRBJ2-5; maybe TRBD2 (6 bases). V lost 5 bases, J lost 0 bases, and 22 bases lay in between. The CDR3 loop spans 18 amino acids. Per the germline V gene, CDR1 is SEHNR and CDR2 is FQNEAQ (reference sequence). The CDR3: CASSAGTAIREYQETQYF. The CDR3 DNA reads TGTGCCAGCAGCGCAGGGACTGCAATCCGAGAGTACCAAGAGACCCAGTACTTC. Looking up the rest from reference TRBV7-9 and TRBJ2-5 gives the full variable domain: DTGVSQNPRHKITKRGQNVTFRCDPISEHNRLYWYRQTLGQGPEFLTYFQNEAQLEKSRLLSDRFSAERPKGSFSTLEIQRTEQGDSAMYLCASSAGTAIREYQETQYFGPGTRLLVL.

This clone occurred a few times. The chain's CDR3 is CASSLIWDRARNTEAFF. CDR3 nucleotides: TGTGCCAGCAGCTTGATATGGGACAGGGCGAGGAACACTGAAGCTTTCTTT. The J gene is TRBJ1-1, the V gene TRBV5-5; 9 bases agree with TRBD1. Trimming took 1 base from V and 1 from J; bases not matched to a gene: 8. The CDR3 length is 17 residues. Germline V gene lookup returns CDR1 SGHKS and CDR2 YYEKEE (reference sequence).

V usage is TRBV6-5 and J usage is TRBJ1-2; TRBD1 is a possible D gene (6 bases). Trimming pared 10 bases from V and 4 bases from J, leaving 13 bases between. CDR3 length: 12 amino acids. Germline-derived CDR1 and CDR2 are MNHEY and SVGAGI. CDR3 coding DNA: TGTGCCACGTCGAGGGGGGGCTATGGCTACACCTTC. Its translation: CATSRGGYGYTF.